One and the same sample provided the 21 T cell receptor beta chains below, sequenced in a study of a mutant IDH1 vaccine in newly diagnosed glioma. Time point described: week 35, safety follow-up. Mutant IDH1 20-mer peptide, at 300 ug, made up each vaccine dose, with topical imiquimod. The antigens these receptors bind are not known. Method: immunoSEQ multiplex PCR; TCRdb's copy keeps in-frame clones and lacks some. The sample has some 46,000 clones, around 94% seen once. The sample consisted of PBMCs, taken from a glioma patient whose treatment included an IDH1 peptide vaccine. All receptors come from a man aged 50-59 years with glioma.

The genes are TRBV30 and TRBJ2-7; D not resolved. The germline V gene has CDR1 GTSNPN and CDR2 SVGIG (reference sequence). CDR3 length equals 15 residues. Trimming pared 4 bases from V and 6 bases from J, leaving 22 bases between. CDR3 region: CAWNPKVAALREQYF. In DNA, the CDR3 is TGTGCCTGGAATCCTAAGGTGGCAGCCCTCCGCGAGCAGTACTTC.

CDR3 in amino acids: CASSRDRAQTYEQYF. In DNA, the CDR3 is TGTGCCAGCAGCCGAGACAGGGCCCAAACATACGAGCAGTACTTC. V usage is TRBV2 and J usage is TRBJ2-7; 7 bases are a match to TRBD1. This CDR3 is 15 amino acids long. Unmatched junction bases numbered 12, after V lost 6 bases and J lost 4 bases. Germline V gene data show CDR1 as SNHLY and CDR2 as FYNNEI.

The chain carries TRBV5-4 and TRBJ1-1; possible D gene TRBD1, 5 bases. In germline, CDR1 is SGHNT, CDR2 YYREEE (reference sequence). Trimming cost V 3 bases and J 5 bases, with 11 bases left between them. There are 13 residues in the CDR3. In DNA form, the CDR3 reads TGTGCCAGCAGCTACGTGGGGGAGACTGAAGCTTTCTTT. Its protein is CASSYVGETEAFF.

This clone is a singleton in its sample. CDR3 sequence reads: CASSLAPYEQYF. CDR3 DNA: TGTGCCAGCAGCTTAGCTCCCTACGAGCAGTACTTC. The chain links TRBV7-3 to TRBJ2-7; no definite D call. Trimming pared 2 bases from V and 2 bases from J, leaving 4 bases between. Germline V gene sequence: CDR1 SGHTA, CDR2 FQGTGA. The CDR3 sequence is 12 residues long.

The chain couples TRBV29-1 to TRBJ2-3; 11 nucleotides match TRBD2. After removal of 6 bases from V and 2 bases from J, the junction contained 4 bases not matched to a gene. Per the germline V gene, CDR1 is SQVTM and CDR2 is ANQGSEA. The CDR3 is 14 amino acids. The CDR3 DNA follows: TGCAGCGTGGAGACTAGCGGGGTCACAGATACGCAGTATTTT. Its translation is CSVETSGVTDTQYF.

This chain joins TRBV28 and TRBJ1-1, with D unclear. V was clipped by 4 bases and J by 4 bases, with 13 bases between them. CDR3 size: 14 residues. Per germline, CDR1 MDHEN and CDR2 SYDVKM. For the CDR3, the DNA is TGTGCCAGCAGTTCCCGTGGGGAAGCCACTGAAGCTTTCTTT. Translating it yields CASSSRGEATEAFF.

The J gene is TRBJ2-1, the V gene TRBV7-3, with 8 bases lining up with TRBD2. V shed 8 bases and J 5 bases; nucleotides not matched to a gene: 14. The V gene's germline CDR1 is SGHTA and CDR2 FQGTGA. The CDR3 loop spans 16 amino acids. CDR3: CASAREGQTPDNEQFF. Here the CDR3 DNA reads TGTGCCAGCGCACGGGAGGGGCAGACTCCAGACAATGAGCAGTTCTTC.

V and J are TRBV6-6 and TRBJ2-1, with 9 bases lining up with TRBD2. CDR1 is MNHNY and CDR2 is SVGAGI in the germline V gene (reference sequence). Losses at the gene ends were 6 bases for V and 7 bases for J; bases not matched to a gene: 7. The CDR3 is made up of 14 amino acids. In DNA, the CDR3 is TGTGCCAGCAGGGGTAGCGGGAGAGAAAATGAGCAGTTCTTC. It yields the protein CASRGSGRENEQFF.

This chain connects TRBV27 to TRBJ2-1; 7 bases agree with TRBD2. J lost 0 bases, V lost 7 bases, and 6 bases had no gene match. This CDR3 spans 15 amino acids. Per the germline V gene, CDR1 is MNHEY and CDR2 is SMNVEV (reference sequence). CDR3 amino acids: CASNLGGSSYNEQFF. The CDR3 nucleotides read TGTGCCAGCAATCTCGGGGGGAGCTCCTACAATGAGCAGTTCTTC.

The chain combines TRBV11-3 with TRBJ1-1; 7 bases agree with TRBD1. The V gene's germline CDR1 is SGHNT and CDR2 YENEEA. The CDR3 loop spans 14 amino acids. Trimming at V came to 5 bases and at J to 1 base, leaving 4 bases not matched to a gene. CDR3 in DNA: TGTGCCAGCAGCCAGGGGGGGTCGAACACTGAAGCTTTCTTT. It specifies CASSQGGSNTEAFF. Filled out from reference TRBV11-3 and TRBJ1-1, the complete variable domain reads EAGVVQSPRYKIIEKKQPVAFWCNPISGHNTLYWYLQNLGQGPELLIRYENEEAVDDSQLPKDRFSAERLKGVDSTLKIQPAELGDSAVYLCASSQGGSNTEAFFGQGTRLTVV.

The V and J genes are TRBV7-8 and TRBJ1-5, with 7 nucleotides matching TRBD1. Germline V CDR1 and CDR2: SGHVS, FQNEAQ. The ends lost 3 bases at V and 5 bases at J; junction bases unmatched: 13. This CDR3 is built from 17 residues. CDR3 sequence: CASSFRQGRAADQPQHF. The CDR3 DNA sequence: TGTGCCAGCAGCTTCCGACAGGGAAGGGCTGCAGATCAGCCCCAGCATTTT.

V gene TRBV6-6 combines with J gene TRBJ2-5; D possibly uses TRBD1 or TRBD2 (5 bases each). The V and J ends lost 8 bases and 5 bases respectively, with 9 bases between them. Germline V gives CDR1 MNHNY, CDR2 SVGAGI (reference sequence). The CDR3 spans 11 residues. CDR3 nucleotides: TGTGCCAGCGACGAGGGGGAGACCCAGTACTTC. Translating gives CASDEGETQYF.

This rearrangement joins TRBV27 to TRBJ2-7, with a tentative D call TRBD2 (6 bases). CDR3 size: 13 residues. CDR1 MNHEY and CDR2 SMNVEV come from the germline V gene (reference sequence). V lost 0 bases, J lost 6 bases, and 9 bases lay in between. CDR3 region: CASSLSRRGEQYF. The CDR3 DNA sequence: TGTGCCAGCAGTTTATCGAGGCGGGGCGAGCAGTACTTC.

The V and J genes are TRBV5-6 and TRBJ1-1; 11 bases match TRBD1. Germline values: CDR1 SGHDT, CDR2 YYEEEE. This CDR3 contains 18 residues. Trimming removed 1 base from V and 1 base from J; junction bases left unmatched: 9. The CDR3 DNA reads as TGTGCCAGCAGCTTGCTATCCGGACAGGGGGCACCGAACACTGAAGCTTTCTTT. Its translation is CASSLLSGQGAPNTEAFF.

V and J are TRBV14 and TRBJ2-1; 9 bases line up with TRBD2. The V segment lost 4 bases and the J segment 1 base; nucleotides outside the gene matches: 2. Per germline, CDR1 SGHDN and CDR2 FVKESK. This CDR3 region has 15 residues. The CDR3 DNA reads TGTGCCAGCAGCCGTCTAGCGGGATCCTACAATGAGCAGTTCTTC. Translated: CASSRLAGSYNEQFF.

The V call is TRBV2, the J call TRBJ2-2; possibly TRBD1 or TRBD2 for D (5 bases each). Germline CDR1 is SNHLY and CDR2 is FYNNEI. V dropped 10 bases and J dropped 5 bases, with 14 bases sitting between them. The CDR3 runs to 13 residues. The CDR3 sequence is CATTGTLTGELFF. CDR3 coding DNA: TGTGCCACAACCGGGACCCTGACCGGGGAGCTGTTTTTT.

The rearrangement uses TRBV7-9 and TRBJ2-7, with D tentatively TRBD2 (5 bases). The CDR3 has 13 residues. CDR1 is SEHNR and CDR2 is FQNEAQ in the germline V gene (reference sequence). The ends were cut back, 1 base at V and 11 bases at J, with 15 bases in the middle. The CDR3 DNA reads TGTGCCAGCAGCTTAGAGTCCCCTAGCTTGGAGTACTTC. Translation gives CASSLESPSLEYF.

A single count supports this clone. This chain uses TRBV2 with TRBJ2-1; 7 bases are a match to TRBD1. Trimming cost V 6 bases and J 4 bases; bases outside gene matches: 3. The CDR3 length is 13 residues. Per germline, CDR1 SNHLY and CDR2 FYNNEI. CDR3 sequence reads: CASSKDRYNEQFF. DNA of the CDR3: TGTGCCAGCAGCAAGGACAGGTACAATGAGCAGTTCTTC.

The chain couples TRBV5-4 to TRBJ2-1, with a possible D match to TRBD2 (6 bases). V was trimmed by 2 bases and J by 0 bases, leaving 9 bases between them. The germline gives CDR1 SGHNT, CDR2 YYREEE (reference sequence). The CDR3 spans 15 residues. CDR3 sequence: CASSLPGSSYNEQFF. The DNA of the CDR3 is TGTGCCAGCAGCTTACCCGGGAGCTCCTACAATGAGCAGTTCTTC.

This chain connects TRBV5-1 to TRBJ2-7; 9 bases map to TRBD2. The germline V gene has CDR1 SGHRS and CDR2 YFSETQ. The CDR3 runs 16 residues. Germline trimming cut 1 base from V and 1 base from J; bases unmatched to any gene: 6. CDR3 protein: CASSLMFSGGSYEQYF. In DNA form, the CDR3 reads TGCGCCAGCAGCTTGATGTTTAGCGGGGGATCCTACGAGCAGTACTTC.

This chain links TRBV28 with TRBJ2-5, with 13 bases lining up with TRBD2. V shed 5 bases and J 1 base; nucleotides not matched to a gene: 4. This CDR3 has 16 residues. Germline V gives CDR1 MDHEN, CDR2 SYDVKM. The CDR3 DNA reads TGTGCCAGCAGTCTCGGGACTAGCGGGGCCCAAGAGACCCAGTACTTC. It specifies CASSLGTSGAQETQYF.